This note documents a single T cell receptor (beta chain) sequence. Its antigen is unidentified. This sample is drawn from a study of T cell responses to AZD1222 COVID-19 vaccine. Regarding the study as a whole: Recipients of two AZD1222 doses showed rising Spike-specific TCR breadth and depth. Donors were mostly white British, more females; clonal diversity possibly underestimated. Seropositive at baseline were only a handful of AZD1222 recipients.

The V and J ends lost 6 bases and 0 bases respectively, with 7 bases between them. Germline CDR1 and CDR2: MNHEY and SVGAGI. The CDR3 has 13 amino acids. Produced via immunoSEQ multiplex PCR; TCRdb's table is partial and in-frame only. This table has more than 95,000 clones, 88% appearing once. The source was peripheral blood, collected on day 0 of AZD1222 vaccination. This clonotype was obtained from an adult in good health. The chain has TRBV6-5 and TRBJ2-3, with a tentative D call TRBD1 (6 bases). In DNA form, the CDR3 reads TGTGCCAGCAGACAGGGAAGCACAGATACGCAGTATTTT. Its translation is CASRQGSTDTQYF.